This T cell receptor (beta chain) was retrieved from a study of blood T cell repertoires in COVID-19. Study background: Whether acute or convalescent, the COVID-19 samples came from the United States, Italy and Spain.

In the original processing: Estimation of nucleated cell counts was performed using reference gene primer amplification. The data were produced by immunoSEQ multiplex PCR, yet TCRdb's version contains in-frame clones alone and is incomplete. V and J calls and clone size are those listed in that table; D and trimming were worked out from the DNA. The table records tens of thousands of clones, around 91% of them present only once. The CDR3 sequence is 14 residues long. V trimming: 7 bases; J trimming: 5 bases; junction bases outside the gene matches: 8. The germline V gene encodes CDR1 LNHDA and CDR2 SQIVND (reference sequence).

The material sequenced was peripheral blood. This rearrangement joins TRBV19 to TRBJ2-1; 7 positions agree with TRBD2. This receptor was obtained from a human donor in a cohort sampled during active COVID-19. CDR3 in DNA: TGTGCCAGTAAGATGACTAGCAGACACAATGAGCAGTTCTTC. The encoded protein is CASKMTSRHNEQFF.